These 11 T cell receptor beta chains were sequenced from one sample in a study of cytomegalovirus exposure and HLA in healthy donors. Use of 60 Vbeta and 13 Jbeta primers characterized the PCR. Only in-frame clones appear in the TCRdb table, and some are missing; sequencing was by immunoSEQ multiplex PCR. Of roughly 110,000 clones in the sample, about two thirds were seen once. The sample consisted of PBMCs. Receptors were obtained from a female donor in good health and CMV-seronegative.

The V call is TRBV4-1, the J call TRBJ1-5; maybe TRBD1 (6 bases). Trimming took off 5 bases at V and 9 bases at J, with 20 bases between the two ends. Germline CDR1 and CDR2: MGHRA and YSYEKL. CDR3 length: 15 amino acids. The CDR3 bases are TGCGCCAGCAGCTTTGCTCAGGGGTCCGGGTGGCCCCAGCATTTT. It translates to CASSFAQGSGWPQHF.

The J gene is TRBJ2-3, the V gene TRBV5-1, with a possible D match to TRBD2 (7 bases). V lost 7 bases and J 5 bases, leaving 17 bases between the germline ends. The germline V gene encodes CDR1 SGHRS and CDR2 YFSETQ. The CDR3 length is 14 residues. CDR3 residues: CASETGGGRDTQYF. CDR3 nucleotides: TGCGCCAGCGAAACCGGGGGCGGGAGAGATACGCAGTATTTT.

This rearrangement joins TRBV30 to TRBJ1-1; 11 positions match TRBD1. The germline V gene has CDR1 GTSNPN and CDR2 SVGIG (reference sequence). The junction had 13 bases not matched to a gene; V was cut back by 1 base and J by 6 bases. The CDR3 length is 17 residues. For the CDR3, the DNA is TGTGCCTGGAGTGGGGTAGGGGACAGGGGGTATTTAGCTGAAGCTTTCTTT. Translation: CAWSGVGDRGYLAEAFF. Based on the CDR3 plus reference TRBV30 and TRBJ1-1, the full variable domain is SQTIHQWPATLVQPVGSPLSLECTVEGTSNPNLYWYRQAAGRGLQLLFYSVGIGQISSEVPQNLSASRPQDRQFILSSKKLLLSDSGFYLCAWSGVGDRGYLAEAFFGQGTRLTVV.

The V and J genes are TRBV2 and TRBJ1-2, with D unresolved. CDR1 is SNHLY, CDR2 FYNNEI, per germline. This CDR3 is built from 13 residues. Trimming took off 4 bases at V and 0 bases at J, with 6 bases between the two ends. The CDR3 sequence: CASSGGSNYGYTF. For the CDR3, the DNA is TGTGCCAGCAGTGGAGGTTCTAACTATGGCTACACCTTC.

The J gene is TRBJ2-6, the V gene TRBV4-1, with a weak D call TRBD1 (5 bases). This CDR3 spans 16 amino acids. Germline V gene sequence: CDR1 MGHRA, CDR2 YSYEKL. The ends were cut back, 4 bases at V and 0 bases at J, with 10 bases in the middle. CDR3 sequence: CASSLGADSGANVLTF. The CDR3 DNA follows: TGCGCCAGCAGCCTAGGGGCAGACTCTGGGGCCAACGTCCTGACTTTC.

This rearrangement joins TRBV11-3 to TRBJ2-7; 7 nucleotides match TRBD1. CDR3 length: 15 amino acids. Losses at the gene ends were 4 bases for V and 0 bases for J; bases not matched to a gene: 6. Germline V CDR1 and CDR2: SGHNT, YENEEA. As DNA, the CDR3 is TGTGCCAGCAGCTATATTGGGACAGTCTCCTACGAGCAGTACTTC. Its translation is CASSYIGTVSYEQYF.

The rearrangement joins TRBV25-1 to TRBJ2-1, with D maybe TRBD2 (6 bases). Germline lookup yields CDR1 MGHDK and CDR2 SYGVNS. V lost 10 bases and J lost 1, with 20 bases in between. The length of the CDR3 is 16 residues. CDR3 residues: CATHGREISSYNEQFF. In nucleotides, the CDR3 is TGTGCCACCCACGGGCGGGAAATTAGTTCCTACAATGAGCAGTTCTTC.

This clone has only a few counts. This chain links TRBV4-2 with TRBJ2-2; TRBD2 aligns across 9 bases. Trimming at V came to 4 bases and at J to 7 bases, leaving 10 bases not matched to a gene. The germline CDR1 and CDR2 sequences are LGHNA and YNFKEQ. This CDR3 comprises 16 residues. CDR3 loop: CASSRNAGGPDGELFF. The CDR3 bases are TGTGCCAGCAGCCGAAACGCGGGAGGGCCGGACGGGGAGCTGTTTTTT.

This chain links TRBV27 with TRBJ1-2; 9 bases align to TRBD1. The junction had 10 bases not matched to a gene; V was cut back by 5 bases and J by 6 bases. Germline CDR1 reads MNHEY; CDR2 reads SMNVEV (reference sequence). This CDR3 comprises 15 residues. The CDR3 reads CASSISWTGENGYTF. CDR3 DNA sequence: TGTGCCAGCAGTATTAGCTGGACAGGGGAAAATGGCTACACCTTC.

Only a few counts were recorded for this clone. The chain recombines TRBV28 with TRBJ2-1; TRBD2 matches 9 bases. CDR1 and CDR2 (germline): MDHEN, SYDVKM. The CDR3 runs 15 residues. With 4 bases clipped from V and 6 bases from J, the junction kept 7 bases outside the gene matches. The CDR3 protein is CASSWSGRTLNEQFF. For the CDR3, the DNA is TGTGCCAGCAGTTGGAGCGGGAGGACCCTCAATGAGCAGTTCTTC.

J is TRBJ2-3 and V is TRBV27; 8 bases are a match to TRBD1. Trimming at V came to 5 bases and at J to 5 bases, leaving 6 bases not matched to a gene. This CDR3 is 14 amino acids long. Germline CDR1 is MNHEY and CDR2 is SMNVEV (reference sequence). The CDR3 bases are TGTGCCAGCAGTCTGGACAGGGCCGTAGATACGCAGTATTTT. It encodes CASSLDRAVDTQYF.